This T cell receptor beta chain derives from a study of CD8+ T cells in alopecia areata. General study results and limits: TCR sharing across patients was less clear than in mice, possibly HLA-related.

The CDR3 length is 14 residues. Germline CDR1 reads MGHDK; CDR2 reads SYGVNS. Trimming left V 6 bases short and J 4 bases short, with 13 bases between. Peripheral blood, together with lesional scalp punch biopsies, was collected from alopecia areata patients. This clone was detected only once. Its specificity is not known. Extraction and reverse transcription of RNA yielded cDNA as the sequencing template. Assay used: immunoSEQ multiplex PCR; TCRdb lists only in-frame clones, some missing. The sample lists 150,000 or so clones; around 47% were seen once. Sequenced material: CD4+ T cells sorted from blood. The clonotype comes from a human donor with alopecia areata. The gene calls are TRBV25-1 and TRBJ2-1; D is unclear. DNA for the CDR3: TGTGCCAGCAGCTCCAACACACCGTACAATGAGCAGTTCTTC. As protein: CASSSNTPYNEQFF.